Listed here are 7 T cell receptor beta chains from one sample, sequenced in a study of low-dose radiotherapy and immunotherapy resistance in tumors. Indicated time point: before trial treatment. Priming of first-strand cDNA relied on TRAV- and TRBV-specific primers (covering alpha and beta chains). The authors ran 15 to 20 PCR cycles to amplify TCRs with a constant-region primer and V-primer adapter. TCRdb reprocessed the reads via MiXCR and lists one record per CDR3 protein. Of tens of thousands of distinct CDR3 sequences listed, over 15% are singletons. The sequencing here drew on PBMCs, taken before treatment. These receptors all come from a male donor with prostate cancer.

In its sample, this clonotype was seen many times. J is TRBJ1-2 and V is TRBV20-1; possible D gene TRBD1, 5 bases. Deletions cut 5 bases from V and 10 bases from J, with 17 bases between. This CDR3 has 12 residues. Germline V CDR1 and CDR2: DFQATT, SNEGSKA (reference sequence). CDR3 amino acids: CSAVQVDNDYTF. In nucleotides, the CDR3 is TGCAGTGCTGTACAGGTAGACAACGACTACACCTTC.

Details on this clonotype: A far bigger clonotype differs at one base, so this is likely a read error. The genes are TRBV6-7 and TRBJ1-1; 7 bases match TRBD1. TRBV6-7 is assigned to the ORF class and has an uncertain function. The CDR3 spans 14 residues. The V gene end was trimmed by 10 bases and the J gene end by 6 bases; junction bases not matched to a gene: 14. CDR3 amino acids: CANNEQGTAPEAFF. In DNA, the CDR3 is TGTGCCAACAACGAGCAAGGGACAGCGCCTGAAGCTTTCTTT.

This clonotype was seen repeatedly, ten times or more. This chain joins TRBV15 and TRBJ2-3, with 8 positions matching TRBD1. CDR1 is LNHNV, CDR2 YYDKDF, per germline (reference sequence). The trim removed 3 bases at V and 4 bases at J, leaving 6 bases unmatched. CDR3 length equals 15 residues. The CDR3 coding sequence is TGTGCCACCAGCAGGCGGACAGGGTCATCAGATACGCAGTATTTT. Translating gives CATSRRTGSSDTQYF.

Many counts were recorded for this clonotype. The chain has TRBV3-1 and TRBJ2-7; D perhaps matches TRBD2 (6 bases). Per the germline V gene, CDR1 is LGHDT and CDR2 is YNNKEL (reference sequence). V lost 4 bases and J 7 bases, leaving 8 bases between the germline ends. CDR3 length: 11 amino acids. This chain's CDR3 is CASSRGEEQYF. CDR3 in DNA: TGTGCCAGCAGCCGGGGGGAAGAGCAGTACTTC.

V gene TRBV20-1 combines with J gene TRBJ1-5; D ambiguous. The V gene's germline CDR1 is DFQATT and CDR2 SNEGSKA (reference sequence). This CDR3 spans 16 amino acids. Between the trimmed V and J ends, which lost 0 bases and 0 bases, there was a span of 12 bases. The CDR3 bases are TGCAGTGCTAGAGACCCCACAGATTATAGCAATCAGCCCCAGCATTTT. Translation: CSARDPTDYSNQPQHF.

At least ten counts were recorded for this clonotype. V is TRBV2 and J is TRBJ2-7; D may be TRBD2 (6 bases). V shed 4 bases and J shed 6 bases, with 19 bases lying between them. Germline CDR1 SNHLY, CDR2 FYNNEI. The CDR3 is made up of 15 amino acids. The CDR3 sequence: CASSVAGRGTSEQYF. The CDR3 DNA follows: TGTGCCAGCAGTGTGGCAGGGCGCGGGACCAGCGAGCAGTACTTC.

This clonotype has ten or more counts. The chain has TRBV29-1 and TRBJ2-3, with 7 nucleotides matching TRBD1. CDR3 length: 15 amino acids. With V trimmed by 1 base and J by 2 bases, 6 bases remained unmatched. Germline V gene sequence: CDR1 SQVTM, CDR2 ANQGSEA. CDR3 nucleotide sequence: TGCAGCGTTGAAGCGGTAGGGGGCTACACAGATACGCAGTATTTT. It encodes CSVEAVGGYTDTQYF.